The 29 T cell receptor beta chains listed next were all sequenced from one sample in a study of T cell changes during pregnancy in multiple sclerosis. Here immunoSEQ multiplex PCR was the method, and the copy in TCRdb shows in-frame clones only, minus some. The sample consists of about 20,000 clones, approximately 86% of them appearing once. Specimen: CD8+ T cells from peripheral blood mononuclear cells, collected after pregnancy. Source of these receptors: a female donor in good health, enrolled as a control in a pregnancy study.

The chain joins TRBV5-4 to TRBJ1-1, with a possible D match to TRBD1 (5 bases). The germline CDR1 and CDR2 sequences are SGHNT and YYREEE (reference sequence). The V and J ends lost 0 bases and 8 bases respectively, with 8 bases between them. The CDR3 runs to 12 residues. The CDR3 is CASSLDTGEAFF. The CDR3 DNA reads as TGTGCCAGCAGCTTGGATACAGGCGAAGCTTTCTTT.

The chain employs TRBV27 and TRBJ2-7; 7 bases align to TRBD1. The CDR3 loop spans 15 amino acids. Germline V gene data show CDR1 as MNHEY and CDR2 as SMNVEV (reference sequence). Germline trimming cut 7 bases from V and 6 bases from J; bases unmatched to any gene: 15. This CDR3 reads CASTPTRGQMGEQYF. As DNA, the CDR3 is TGTGCCAGCACCCCTACCAGGGGACAGATGGGCGAGCAGTACTTC.

V gene TRBV12-5 combines with J gene TRBJ2-7, with a tentative D call TRBD1 (7 bases). In germline, CDR1 is LGHNT, CDR2 FRNRAP. V shed 5 bases and J shed 6 bases, with 11 bases lying between them. The CDR3 has 12 residues. CDR3 region: CASGPRGVEQYF. CDR3 coding DNA: TGTGCTAGTGGTCCCAGGGGGGTCGAGCAGTACTTC.

This clone is medium-sized in the sample. This sequence joins TRBV5-1 and TRBJ2-5; D is possibly TRBD1 (6 bases). Germline CDR1 is SGHRS and CDR2 is YFSETQ. The V and J ends lost 0 bases and 2 bases respectively, with 17 bases between them. CDR3 length equals 17 residues. CDR3 loop: CASSLDPGHTPQETQYF. CDR3 DNA sequence: TGCGCCAGCAGCTTGGATCCGGGACACACGCCTCAAGAGACCCAGTACTTC.

V and J are TRBV28 and TRBJ1-3; D possibly corresponds to TRBD1 (6 bases). V was shortened by 8 bases and J by 2 bases, with 13 bases between the two germline ends. CDR1 is MDHEN and CDR2 is SYDVKM in the germline V gene. CDR3 length: 14 amino acids. The CDR3 spells CASRPPGAGNTIYF. CDR3 DNA: TGTGCCAGCCGACCCCCAGGGGCTGGAAACACCATATATTTT.

The chain employs TRBV5-6 and TRBJ2-7; D is perhaps TRBD2 (6 bases). The ends were cut back, 2 bases at V and 6 bases at J, with 9 bases in the middle. The CDR3 length is 12 residues. CDR1 and CDR2 (germline): SGHDT, YYEEEE. The CDR3 reads CASSFQTSEQYF. The CDR3 DNA sequence: TGTGCCAGCAGCTTCCAGACTAGCGAGCAGTACTTC.

This clone has just one count. The chain uses TRBV19 and TRBJ2-5, with 9 bases identical to TRBD2. The CDR3 sequence is 15 residues long. Trimming at V came to 11 bases and at J to 2 bases, leaving 12 bases not matched to a gene. Germline CDR1 is LNHDA and CDR2 is SQIVND (reference sequence). CDR3 DNA: TGTGCCTCTAATCCCGCGGGAGGGTTTCAAGAGACCCAGTACTTC. Translated: CASNPAGGFQETQYF.

The chain joins TRBV7-9 to TRBJ2-7; 9 bases agree with TRBD1. Germline CDR1 and CDR2: SEHNR and FQNEAQ (reference sequence). CDR3 length: 15 amino acids. With 4 bases clipped from V and 5 bases from J, the junction kept 9 bases outside the gene matches. CDR3 region: CASSSGQGTLHEQYF. The CDR3, as DNA: TGTGCCAGCAGCTCAGGACAGGGGACTCTTCACGAGCAGTACTTC.

The chain is built from TRBV6-4 and TRBJ2-1; TRBD2 aligns across 15 bases. The CDR3 has 16 residues. V lost 6 bases, J lost 7 bases, and 7 bases stayed unmatched. Germline V lookup: CDR1 MRHNA, CDR2 SNTAGT. The DNA of the CDR3 is TGTGCCAGCAGCCGGACTAGCGGGGGGGCCGGGAATGAGCAGTTCTTC. Translated: CASSRTSGGAGNEQFF.

This clone appeared once. This chain connects TRBV6-4 to TRBJ1-5; D is perhaps TRBD1 (5 bases). Germline values: CDR1 MRHNA, CDR2 SNTAGT. The CDR3 runs to 15 residues. Trimming pared 9 bases from V and 2 bases from J, leaving 17 bases between. The CDR3 DNA follows: TGTGCCAGGGACCTGGGGGGGTTTGGCAATCAGCCCCAGCATTTT. Translating it yields CARDLGGFGNQPQHF.

This clone was found once. The chain combines TRBV6-5 with TRBJ1-2, with D perhaps matching TRBD1 (5 bases). Germline loops: CDR1 MNHEY, CDR2 SVGAGI. V was shortened by 2 bases and J by 6 bases, with 10 bases between the two germline ends. This CDR3 is 13 amino acids long. The CDR3: CASSYASTDGYTF. Written as DNA, the CDR3 is TGTGCCAGCAGTTACGCTTCGACAGATGGCTACACCTTC.

This chain joins TRBV7-9 and TRBJ2-5; D ambiguous. The CDR3 spans 11 residues. V lost 3 bases to trimming and J lost 5 bases, with 4 bases between them. In germline, CDR1 is SEHNR, CDR2 FQNEAQ (reference sequence). CDR3 coding DNA: TGTGCCAGCAGCTTCCGGGAGACCCAGTACTTC. Translated, it gives CASSFRETQYF.

The CDR3 reads CASSLPRLPNYEQYF. For the CDR3, the DNA is TGTGCCAGCAGCTTACCCCGACTACCTAACTACGAGCAGTACTTC. The chain joins TRBV11-2 to TRBJ2-7; the D gene is possibly TRBD2 (5 bases). CDR1 is SGHAT and CDR2 is FQNNGV in the germline V gene. The CDR3 extends over 15 amino acids. Trimming removed 2 bases from V and 3 bases from J, with 14 bases in between.

The CDR3 spells CASSQDRGLSVNTEAFF. CDR3 sequence (DNA): TGCGCCAGCAGCCAAGACAGGGGGCTTTCGGTGAACACTGAAGCTTTCTTT. The chain has TRBV4-3 and TRBJ1-1, with 8 bases fitting TRBD1. Per germline, CDR1 LGHNA and CDR2 YSLEER. This CDR3 is 17 amino acids long. V lost 0 bases, J lost 0 bases, and 6 bases stayed unmatched.

This chain uses TRBV15 with TRBJ2-7; D is possibly TRBD1 (5 bases). Germline CDR1 is LNHNV and CDR2 is YYDKDF (reference sequence). This CDR3 spans 13 amino acids. The V end lost 5 bases, the J end lost 1 base, and 9 bases lay between the germline ends. The CDR3 DNA sequence: TGTGCCACCAGCCTCAGGGATTCCTACGAGCAGTACTTC. This translates into CATSLRDSYEQYF.

The chain recombines TRBV4-1 with TRBJ1-1; possibly TRBD1 for D (6 bases). The V end was cut by 4 bases, the J end by 7 bases, with 10 bases between. This CDR3 has 12 amino acids. Looked up from germline, CDR1 is MGHRA and CDR2 is YSYEKL. The CDR3 loop is CASSPGTLEAFF. The CDR3 DNA follows: TGCGCCAGCAGCCCCGGGACACTTGAAGCTTTCTTT.

The gene calls are TRBV6-1 and TRBJ2-3; TRBD1 matches 7 bases. The V segment lost 3 bases and the J segment 2 bases; nucleotides outside the gene matches: 5. The CDR3 loop spans 15 amino acids. The germline V gene encodes CDR1 MNHNS and CDR2 SASEGT. In nucleotides, the CDR3 is TGTGCCAGCAGTGATTGGGGACAGTACACAGATACGCAGTATTTT. Translation: CASSDWGQYTDTQYF.

The chain has TRBV10-3 and TRBJ2-7; the D is unclear. The germline gives CDR1 ENHRY, CDR2 SYGVKD. The CDR3 has 13 amino acids. V was shortened by 2 bases and J by 3 bases, with 8 bases between the two germline ends. CDR3 sequence reads: CAISEGQIYEQYF. DNA of the CDR3: TGTGCCATCAGTGAGGGGCAGATCTACGAGCAGTACTTC.

The rearrangement links TRBV13 to TRBJ1-6; D is undetermined. Germline V gene data show CDR1 as PRHDT and CDR2 as FYEKMQ (reference sequence). Trimming left V 4 bases short and J 1 base short, with 14 bases between. The CDR3 is made up of 17 amino acids. The CDR3 here is CASSYGLPSSYNSPLHF. The DNA for the CDR3 is TGTGCCAGCAGCTACGGACTGCCGAGTTCCTATAATTCACCCCTCCACTTT.

Points on this clone: A junction boundary mismatches the germline segment, possibly from a read error. The CDR3 region has the DNA TGTGCCAGCAGCTCCCAAGCTAGAGCGGGGGCTTCTTTT. Its protein product is CASSSQARAGASF. This sequence joins TRBV7-9 and TRBJ2-3, with 8 bases matching TRBD2. CDR1 and CDR2 (germline): SEHNR, FQNEAQ (reference sequence). This CDR3 region has 13 residues.

The chain carries TRBV6-5 and TRBJ1-1; a possible D gene is TRBD1 (5 bases). Per the germline V gene, CDR1 is MNHEY and CDR2 is SVGAGI. This CDR3 region has 13 residues. The V end was cut by 3 bases, the J end by 5 bases, with 10 bases between. This chain's CDR3 is CASSYDGGTEAFF. The DNA of the CDR3 is TGTGCCAGCAGTTATGACGGGGGGACTGAAGCTTTCTTT.

The chain employs TRBV5-6 and TRBJ2-7; 7 nucleotides align to TRBD2. After removal of 4 bases from V and 2 bases from J, the junction contained 18 bases not matched to a gene. The CDR3 covers 18 residues. The germline V gene has CDR1 SGHDT and CDR2 YYEEEE. The CDR3 loop reads CASSPLGRVPVGTYEQYF. The CDR3 nucleotides read TGTGCCAGCAGCCCTTTGGGGAGGGTCCCCGTCGGAACCTACGAGCAGTACTTC. Full variable domain (rest looked up from reference TRBV5-6 and TRBJ2-7): DAGVTQSPTHLIKTRGQQVTLRCSPKSGHDTVSWYQQALGQGPQFIFQYYEEEERQRGNFPDRFSGHQFPNYSSELNVNALLLGDSALYLCASSPLGRVPVGTYEQYFGPGTRLTVT.

The genes are TRBV27 and TRBJ1-2; 7 bases are a match to TRBD1. With V trimmed by 4 bases and J by 5 bases, 4 bases remained unmatched. The CDR3 length is 13 residues. Germline assignment: CDR1 MNHEY and CDR2 SMNVEV (reference sequence). The CDR3 protein is CASSSDRKYGYTF. For the CDR3, the DNA is TGTGCCAGCAGTTCGGACAGGAAGTATGGCTACACCTTC.

This chain links TRBV19 with TRBJ1-2; D remains unclear. Trimming removed 0 bases at V and 7 bases at J, with 9 bases between. Germline CDR1 is LNHDA and CDR2 is SQIVND (reference sequence). The CDR3 consists of 13 residues. Written as DNA, the CDR3 is TGTGCCAGTAGTATAGACGGGGAGGGTGGCTACACCTTC. This encodes CASSIDGEGGYTF.

The chain links TRBV30 to TRBJ2-5; maybe TRBD1 (6 bases). Trimming took off 2 bases at V and 4 bases at J, with 17 bases between the two ends. This CDR3 is built from 15 residues. Germline assignment: CDR1 GTSNPN and CDR2 SVGIG (reference sequence). The CDR3 loop reads CAWSRFGQGTETQYF. CDR3 nucleotide sequence: TGTGCCTGGAGTAGGTTTGGCCAGGGGACAGAGACCCAGTACTTC.

This clone showed up just a few times. The rearrangement uses TRBV7-9 and TRBJ2-1, with unresolved D. This CDR3 contains 15 residues. Germline CDR1 SEHNR, CDR2 FQNEAQ (reference sequence). Trimming removed 5 bases from V and 0 bases from J, with 11 bases in between. CDR3 protein: CASSPSSNSYNEQFF. CDR3 nucleotides: TGTGCCAGCAGCCCCTCATCTAACTCCTACAATGAGCAGTTCTTC. The full variable domain, rest sourced from reference TRBV7-9 and TRBJ2-1, is DTGVSQNPRHKITKRGQNVTFRCDPISEHNRLYWYRQTLGQGPEFLTYFQNEAQLEKSRLLSDRFSAERPKGSFSTLEIQRTEQGDSAMYLCASSPSSNSYNEQFFGPGTRLTVL.

The chain combines TRBV9 with TRBJ2-2; 9 bases are a match to TRBD1. CDR3 length equals 16 residues. Germline values: CDR1 SGDLS, CDR2 YYNGEE. J gave up 4 bases and V 4 bases, and 8 bases lay outside the gene matches. The CDR3 sequence is CASSPPGTGITGELFF. For the CDR3, the DNA is TGTGCCAGCAGCCCACCCGGGACAGGGATCACCGGGGAGCTGTTTTTT.

This clone was counted only a few times. V usage is TRBV6-4 and J usage is TRBJ2-1, with TRBD2 identical over 9 bases. This CDR3 has 15 residues. The V gene end was trimmed by 4 bases and the J gene end by 9 bases; junction bases not matched to a gene: 10. The germline CDR1 and CDR2 sequences are MRHNA and SNTAGT. The CDR3 here is CASSGGNSGSGEQFF. For the CDR3, the DNA is TGTGCCAGCAGTGGGGGTAATAGCGGGAGCGGTGAGCAGTTCTTC.

J is TRBJ2-5 and V is TRBV28; 12 bases fit TRBD2. Trimming took 10 bases from V and 4 from J; bases not matched to a gene: 13. Germline V gives CDR1 MDHEN, CDR2 SYDVKM. This CDR3 comprises 16 residues. The CDR3 DNA reads as TGTGCCACACAGACCCGGACTAGCGGGACACCAGAGACCCAGTACTTC. Its translation is CATQTRTSGTPETQYF.